The following is a T cell receptor (beta chain) sequence with its context. Its antigen is not known. A much larger clonotype is one base distant, so this may be a read error. The V gene's germline CDR1 is SGHDN and CDR2 FVKESK. The CDR3 has 15 amino acids. V was clipped by 2 bases and J by 3 bases; unmatched bases: 0. Sequencing used immunoSEQ multiplex PCR; TCRdb keeps in-frame clones, though not all of them. The table shows about 110,000 clones, with around nine tenths occurring only once. This sample is drawn from a study of T cell responses to AZD1222 COVID-19 vaccine. Findings and caveats of the study: Seropositive at baseline were only a handful of AZD1222 recipients.

V gene TRBV14 combines with J gene TRBJ2-1; TRBD2 aligns across 11 bases. Sequenced here: peripheral blood, sampled 28 days after the second AZD1222 dose. This TCR came from an adult who received the AZD1222 COVID-19 vaccine. The CDR3 loop is CASSQTSGGYNEQFF. The CDR3 bases are TGTGCCAGCAGCCAAACTAGCGGGGGCTACAATGAGCAGTTCTTC.